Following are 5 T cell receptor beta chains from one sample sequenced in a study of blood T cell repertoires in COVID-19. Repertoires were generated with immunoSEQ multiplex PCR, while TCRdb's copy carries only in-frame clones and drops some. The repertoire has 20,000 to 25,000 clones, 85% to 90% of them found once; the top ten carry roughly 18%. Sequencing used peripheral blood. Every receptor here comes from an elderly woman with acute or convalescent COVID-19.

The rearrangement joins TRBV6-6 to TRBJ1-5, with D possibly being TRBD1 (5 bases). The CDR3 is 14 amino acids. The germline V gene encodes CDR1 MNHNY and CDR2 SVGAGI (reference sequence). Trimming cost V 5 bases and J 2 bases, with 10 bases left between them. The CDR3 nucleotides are TGTGCCAGCAGTCAGGGAGGGGGCAATCAGCCCCAGCATTTT. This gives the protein CASSQGGGNQPQHF.

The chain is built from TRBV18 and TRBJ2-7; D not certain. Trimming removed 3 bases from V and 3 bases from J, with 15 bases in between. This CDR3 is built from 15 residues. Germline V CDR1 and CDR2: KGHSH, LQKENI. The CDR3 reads CASSPATFLLYEQYF. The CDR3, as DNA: TGTGCCAGCTCACCTGCTACCTTCCTCCTCTACGAGCAGTACTTC.

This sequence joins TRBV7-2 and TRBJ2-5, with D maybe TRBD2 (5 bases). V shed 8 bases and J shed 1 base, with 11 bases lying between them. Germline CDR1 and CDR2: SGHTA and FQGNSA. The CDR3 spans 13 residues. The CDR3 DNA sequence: TGTGCCAGCTCCACGGGGATCCAAGAGACCCAGTACTTC. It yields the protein CASSTGIQETQYF.

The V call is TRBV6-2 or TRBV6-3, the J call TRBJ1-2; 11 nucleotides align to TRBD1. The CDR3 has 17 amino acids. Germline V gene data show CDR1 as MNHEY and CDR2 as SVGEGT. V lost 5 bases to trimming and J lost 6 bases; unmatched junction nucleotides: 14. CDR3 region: CASSDPGTGGILNGYTF. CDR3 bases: TGTGCCAGCAGTGACCCCGGGACAGGGGGTATTCTTAATGGCTACACCTTC.

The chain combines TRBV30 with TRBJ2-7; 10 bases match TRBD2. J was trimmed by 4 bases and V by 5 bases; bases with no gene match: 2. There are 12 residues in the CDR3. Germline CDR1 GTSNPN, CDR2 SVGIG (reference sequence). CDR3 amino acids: CAWGLAAYEQYF. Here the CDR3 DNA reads TGTGCCTGGGGACTAGCGGCTTACGAGCAGTACTTC.